These 23 T cell receptor beta chains were all obtained from the same sample, sequenced in a study of shared T cell receptors in the human thymus (dated by TCRdb to about 2021). Libraries came from the immunoSEQ multiplex PCR assay. TCRdb stores this immuneACCESS table with in-frame sequences only. Part of the clones is absent; in the studies checked, under half of the shortfall reflects unresolved V genes, and no reason is known for the rest. Recorded for this sample are 600,000 or so clones; around 87% of them occurred a single time. About 0.0094% of the sample is taken by the ten largest. Separately, the same data were catalogued under a study of human thymus T cells.

Material: thymocytes. The receptors derive from a boy under two years old with a congenital heart defect. Donor details come from another sample of the same person, matched by shared clones.

This rearrangement joins TRBV9 to TRBJ1-5, with TRBD1 matching over 8 bases. Germline-derived CDR1 and CDR2 are SGDLS and YYNGEE. Trimming took 4 bases from V and 0 from J; bases not matched to a gene: 3. The CDR3 spans 15 residues. The CDR3 sequence: CASSLQGDSNQPQHF. The DNA of the CDR3 is TGTGCCAGCAGCCTACAGGGGGATAGCAATCAGCCCCAGCATTTT.

The chain combines TRBV30 with TRBJ1-2, with TRBD1 matching 8 bases. CDR1 is GTSNPN and CDR2 is SVGIG in the germline V gene (reference sequence). V trimming: 0 bases; J trimming: 3 bases; junction bases outside the gene matches: 6. The CDR3 has 15 residues. The CDR3 DNA reads as TGTGCCTGGAGTGTCTCGGACAGGGATCACTATGGCTACACCTTC. Protein product: CAWSVSDRDHYGYTF.

This clone has a single count. This rearrangement joins TRBV7-2 to TRBJ2-2, with D perhaps TRBD2 (5 bases). V lost 3 bases to trimming and J lost 6 bases, with 8 bases between them. The CDR3 length is 13 residues. Germline V lookup: CDR1 SGHTA, CDR2 FQGNSA. CDR3 DNA sequence: TGTGCCAGCAGCTTGCTCGGGGCCGGGGAGCTGTTTTTT. This translates into CASSLLGAGELFF.

The chain links TRBV6-1 to TRBJ2-7; D possibly corresponds to TRBD1 (5 bases). CDR1 is MNHNS, CDR2 SASEGT, per germline. The CDR3 consists of 15 residues. Between the trimmed V and J ends, which lost 5 bases and 6 bases, there was a span of 20 bases. The CDR3 DNA follows: TGTGCCAGCAGTCCCTATTCGACAGCCTCGAGCGAGCAGTACTTC. Translating it yields CASSPYSTASSEQYF.

The chain's CDR3 is CASSLALAGGRVEETQYF. As DNA, the CDR3 is TGTGCCAGCAGCTTAGCGCTAGCGGGGGGAAGAGTGGAAGAGACCCAGTACTTC. J is TRBJ2-5 and V is TRBV11-2; 11 bases match TRBD2. The CDR3 length is 18 residues. Germline-derived CDR1 and CDR2 are SGHAT and FQNNGV. With V trimmed by 1 base and J by 3 bases, 10 bases remained unmatched.

The chain uses TRBV5-1 and TRBJ2-5; 10 bases fit TRBD1. V lost 4 bases, J lost 5 bases, and 11 bases stayed unmatched. Germline V gene data show CDR1 as SGHRS and CDR2 as YFSETQ. The CDR3 has 16 amino acids. The CDR3 DNA reads TGCGCCAGCAGCCTCGGACAGGGGGTGTCTCATGAGACCCAGTACTTC. It is translated as CASSLGQGVSHETQYF.

This chain links TRBV5-6 with TRBJ2-5, with 11 bases fitting TRBD2. Germline V gene lookup returns CDR1 SGHDT and CDR2 YYEEEE. This CDR3 contains 16 residues. The junction had 8 bases not matched to a gene; V was cut back by 4 bases and J by 3 bases. The CDR3 region is CASSPRLAGGEETQYF. CDR3 sequence (DNA): TGTGCCAGCAGCCCACGGTTAGCGGGAGGGGAAGAGACCCAGTACTTC.

This clone turned up a few times. This same CDR3 is encoded by further DNA sequences in the sample. The chain employs TRBV4-1 and TRBJ1-6; 10 bases agree with TRBD1. The CDR3 covers 19 residues. V lost 2 bases to trimming and J lost 1 base; unmatched junction nucleotides: 8. In germline, CDR1 is MGHRA, CDR2 YSYEKL. Written as DNA, the CDR3 is TGCGCCAGCAGCCAACTCTTGGGACAGGGGAGTTCCTATAATTCACCCCTCCACTTT. Translation gives CASSQLLGQGSSYNSPLHF.

The chain has TRBV14 and TRBJ1-3; weak D call: TRBD1 (5 bases). The germline V gene encodes CDR1 SGHDN and CDR2 FVKESK. The CDR3 sequence is 19 residues long. V was trimmed by 0 bases and J by 0 bases, leaving 18 bases between them. CDR3 sequence: CASSQDGGEAGFSGNTIYF. CDR3 coding DNA: TGTGCCAGCAGCCAAGATGGTGGCGAGGCAGGGTTCTCTGGAAACACCATATATTTT. Using reference TRBV14 and TRBJ1-3 for the parts outside the CDR3, the full variable domain is EAGVTQFPSHSVIEKGQTVTLRCDPISGHDNLYWYRRVMGKEIKFLLHFVKESKQDESGMPNNRFLAERTGGTYSTLKVQPAELEDSGVYFCASSQDGGEAGFSGNTIYFGEGSWLTVV.

The chain couples TRBV7-2 to TRBJ2-7; possibly TRBD2 for D (5 bases). In germline, CDR1 is SGHTA, CDR2 FQGNSA. The CDR3 has 15 residues. The V gene lost 1 base and the J gene lost 3 bases, with 13 bases spanning the gap. The CDR3 loop is CASSLVWTRHYEQYF. The CDR3, as DNA: TGTGCCAGCAGCTTAGTCTGGACTCGACACTACGAGCAGTACTTC.

The chain combines TRBV29-1 with TRBJ2-3; D might be TRBD2 (6 bases). Per germline, CDR1 SQVTM and CDR2 ANQGSEA. This CDR3 is built from 15 residues. The germline V and J ends were trimmed by 6 bases and 4 bases, with 20 bases remaining between them. The CDR3: CSVNPGTTGADTQYF. In DNA, the CDR3 is TGCAGCGTAAACCCCGGGACCACGGGGGCAGATACGCAGTATTTT.

The rearrangement uses TRBV13 and TRBJ2-3; possible D gene TRBD2, 6 bases. CDR1 and CDR2 from the germline V gene are PRHDT and FYEKMQ (reference sequence). The CDR3 has 13 residues. Trimming removed 6 bases at V and 4 bases at J, with 11 bases between. The CDR3 DNA is TGTGCCAGCAGTTTACGGGGGTCAGATACGCAGTATTTT. It codes for CASSLRGSDTQYF. Filled out from reference TRBV13 and TRBJ2-3, the complete variable domain reads AAGVIQSPRHLIKEKRETATLKCYPIPRHDTVYWYQQGPGQDPQFLISFYEKMQSDKGSIPDRFSAQQFSDYHSELNMSSLELGDSALYFCASSLRGSDTQYFGPGTRLTVL.

The chain links TRBV6-5 to TRBJ2-5; 7 bases align to TRBD1. This CDR3 contains 14 residues. V shed 2 bases and J 10 bases; nucleotides not matched to a gene: 10. Germline loops: CDR1 MNHEY, CDR2 SVGAGI. DNA for the CDR3: TGTGCCAGCAGTTACGAGACCGGGACAGATTACCAGTACTTC. Translation gives CASSYETGTDYQYF.

This chain joins TRBV18 and TRBJ1-6; a possible D gene is TRBD1 (6 bases). The germline V gene encodes CDR1 KGHSH and CDR2 LQKENI. Trimming shortened V by 1 base and J by 6 bases, and 13 bases separated the two germline ends. The CDR3 runs 16 residues. The DNA for the CDR3 is TGTGCCAGCTCACCACGGTACAGGGACCTTAATTCACCCCTCCACTTT. Translation gives CASSPRYRDLNSPLHF.

This clone has just one count. This chain uses TRBV6-4 with TRBJ1-5, with TRBD1 matching 7 bases. CDR1 and CDR2 (germline): MRHNA, SNTAGT. This CDR3 is 16 amino acids long. The V segment lost 4 bases and the J segment 0 bases; nucleotides outside the gene matches: 6. The CDR3 sequence: CASSGGQVHSNQPQHF. The CDR3 region has the DNA TGTGCCAGCAGTGGCGGACAGGTACATAGCAATCAGCCCCAGCATTTT.

The chain carries TRBV4-3 and TRBJ1-2; 8 nucleotides line up with TRBD1. In germline, CDR1 is LGHNA, CDR2 YSLEER. This CDR3 is built from 17 residues. The ends lost 3 bases at V and 5 bases at J; junction bases unmatched: 14. The CDR3 here is CASSQDGQGGINYGYTF. DNA of the CDR3: TGCGCCAGCAGCCAGGATGGACAGGGAGGTATTAATTATGGCTACACCTTC.

The rearrangement joins TRBV4-3 to TRBJ1-1; 7 bases are shared with TRBD1. V gave up 6 bases and J gave up 1 base; unmatched junction bases: 5. This CDR3 comprises 14 residues. From germline, CDR1 is LGHNA and CDR2 YSLEER. CDR3 protein: CASRPEGANTEAFF. Here the CDR3 DNA reads TGCGCCAGCAGACCGGAGGGGGCGAACACTGAAGCTTTCTTT.

The rearrangement joins TRBV5-1 to TRBJ2-7; 9 nucleotides align to TRBD1. The CDR3 is 16 amino acids. CDR1 SGHRS and CDR2 YFSETQ come from the germline V gene. V dropped 2 bases and J dropped 3; count of bases not matched to a gene: 9. The CDR3 loop reads CASSLMDRGDNYEQYF. In nucleotides, the CDR3 is TGCGCCAGCAGCTTAATGGACAGGGGCGACAACTACGAGCAGTACTTC.

The chain is built from TRBV5-4 and TRBJ2-7, with a tentative D call TRBD2 (6 bases). The CDR3 has 15 amino acids. V shed 2 bases and J shed 6 bases, with 18 bases lying between them. CDR1 is SGHNT, CDR2 YYREEE, per germline (reference sequence). This CDR3 is CASSFGRGNECEQYF. The CDR3 coding sequence is TGTGCCAGCAGCTTTGGCCGCGGGAATGAGTGCGAGCAGTACTTC.

This chain connects TRBV4-1 to TRBJ2-7, with D possibly TRBD1 on 5 matching bases. Trimming cost V 0 bases and J 2 bases, with 17 bases left between them. The CDR3 loop spans 17 amino acids. The germline V gene has CDR1 MGHRA and CDR2 YSYEKL. The CDR3 DNA reads TGCGCCAGCAGCCAAGATGTGTTTGCGACAGAGACCTACGAGCAGTACTTC. Translated, it gives CASSQDVFATETYEQYF.

The gene calls are TRBV6-7 and TRBJ1-4; possibly TRBD1 for D (6 bases). TRBV6-7 is an open reading frame whose function is uncertain. V was pared by 2 bases and J by 6 bases, with 13 bases between. CDR3 length equals 15 residues. For the CDR3, the DNA is TGTGCCAGCAGTTACACACCGACAGGTTATGAAAAACTGTTTTTT. The encoded protein is CASSYTPTGYEKLFF.

The V gene is TRBV19, the J gene TRBJ2-1; a possible D gene is TRBD2 (5 bases). Germline values: CDR1 LNHDA, CDR2 SQIVND (reference sequence). The CDR3 is 13 residues long. V lost 7 bases, J lost 5 bases, and 12 bases lay in between. In DNA, the CDR3 is TGTGCCAGTACTGTTGGGAGCGACAATGAGCAGTTCTTC. It codes for CASTVGSDNEQFF.

This clone was picked up one time. This chain connects TRBV14 to TRBJ2-1, with TRBD2 matching 12 bases. The CDR3 is 16 amino acids. V gave up 0 bases and J gave up 9 bases; unmatched junction bases: 6. Germline V gene sequence: CDR1 SGHDN, CDR2 FVKESK. CDR3 in DNA: TGTGCCAGCAGCCAAGAGATAGGACTAGCGGGGAGTGAGCAGTTCTTC. Encoded protein: CASSQEIGLAGSEQFF.